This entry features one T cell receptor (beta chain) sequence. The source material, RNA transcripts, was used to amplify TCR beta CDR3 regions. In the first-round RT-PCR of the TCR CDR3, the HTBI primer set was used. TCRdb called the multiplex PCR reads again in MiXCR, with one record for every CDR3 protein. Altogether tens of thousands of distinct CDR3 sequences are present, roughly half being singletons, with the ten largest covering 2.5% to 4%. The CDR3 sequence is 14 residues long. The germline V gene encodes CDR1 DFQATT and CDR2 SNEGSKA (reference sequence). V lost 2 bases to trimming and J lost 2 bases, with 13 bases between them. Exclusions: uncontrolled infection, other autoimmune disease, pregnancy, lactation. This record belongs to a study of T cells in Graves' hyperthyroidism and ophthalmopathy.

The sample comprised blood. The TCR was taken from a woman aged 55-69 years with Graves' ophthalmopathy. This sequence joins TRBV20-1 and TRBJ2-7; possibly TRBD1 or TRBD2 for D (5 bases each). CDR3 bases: TGCAGTGCTAGACCCGGGACGGGGCCCTACGAGCAGTACTTC. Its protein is CSARPGTGPYEQYF.